This T cell receptor (beta chain) is from a study of molecular identifiers for immune sequencing clone quantification. Study outcomes and limitations: Clone sizes that are highly expanded could be underestimated when identical TCR molecules share a barcode.

For this clonotype: Antigen specificity is unknown. This sequence may be a read error, since a much larger clone differs from it by one base.

This CDR3 region has 15 residues. The germline V gene has CDR1 SEHNR and CDR2 FQNEAQ (reference sequence). RNA fractions of 10%, 30% or 50% and about 18,000 to 1,000,000 sorted cells were the source of naive CD8 libraries. The authors sorted naive CD8 T cells as CD8+CD4-CCR7+CD45RA+. TCRdb processed the PCR reads anew with MiXCR; each CDR3 protein has one entry. The table has just under 650,000 distinct CDR3 sequences, less than 20% seen once; the top ten hold roughly 0.83%. The origin of this receptor is a human donor in good health. Some libraries in this study had Jurkat cell RNA spiked in. Sequenced input: naive CD8+ T cells from blood, with Jurkat cell RNA spiked in. Described subset: FACS-sorted CD8+CD4-CCR7+CD45RA+ naive T cells. The rearrangement joins TRBV7-9 to TRBJ2-7; 9 bases agree with TRBD1. The CDR3 region is CAGRAGTGSSYEQYF. The CDR3 DNA is TGTGCCGGCAGAGCCGGGACAGGGTCGTCCTACGAGCAGTACTTC. The whole variable domain, remainder taken from reference TRBV7-9 and TRBJ2-7, is DTGVSQNPRHKITKRGQNVTFRCDPISEHNRLYWYRQTLGQGPEFLTYFQNEAQLEKSRLLSDRFSAERPKGSFSTLEIQRTEQGDSAMYLCAGRAGTGSSYEQYFGPGTRLTVT.